Listed below are T cell receptor beta chains from one sample, sequenced in a study of CD8+ T cells in alopecia areata. Data came from immunoSEQ multiplex PCR; TCRdb stores just in-frame clones and leaves some out. The sample includes 110,000 or so clones, approximately 51% seen only once; the top ten take around 3.4%. The source material was CD4+ T cells sorted from blood, sampled at week 24, from a patient treated with tofacitinib. These receptors were collected from a human donor with alopecia areata. Both conserved end residues are part of each CDR3. The D gene is left open where the match is weak. For some rows the clone size is stated as once, few or many, or as a class when expanded; others skip it.

CDR3aa,CDR3nt,abundance,v_gene,d_gene,j_gene
CASSEEVASNQPQHF,TGTGCCAGCAGTGAAGAAGTAGCCAGCAATCAGCCCCAGCATTTT,once,TRBV2,-,TRBJ1-5
CASSLGASGLLDTQYF,TGTGCCAGCAGCTTAGGTGCTAGCGGGCTTTTAGATACGCAGTATTTT,-,TRBV7-2,TRBD2,TRBJ2-3
CASSYAGPSSYEQYF,TGTGCCAGCAGTTACGCGGGCCCAAGCTCCTACGAGCAGTACTTC,few,TRBV6-5,-,TRBJ2-7
CASSPKNQPQHF,TGTGCCAGCAGTCCTAAGAATCAGCCCCAGCATTTT,-,TRBV28,-,TRBJ1-5
CASSDPGPGERGDGYTF,TGTGCCAGCAGTGACCCCGGGCCAGGGGAACGCGGTGATGGCTACACCTTC,-,TRBV6-1,-,TRBJ1-2
CASSLGGTLTYEQYF,TGTGCCAGCAGTCTAGGAGGGACACTTACCTACGAGCAGTACTTC,few,TRBV27,-,TRBJ2-7
CASSQGTGQETQYF,TGCGCCAGCAGCCAAGGGACAGGTCAAGAGACCCAGTACTTC,-,TRBV4-3,TRBD1,TRBJ2-5
CAIERSAYEQYF,TGTGCCATCGAGAGGTCCGCCTACGAGCAGTACTTC,once,TRBV30,-,TRBJ2-7
CASPRGTTGNWLLQETQYF,TGCGCCAGTCCGCGGGGGACGACAGGGAACTGGCTACTCCAAGAGACCCAGTACTTC,-,TRBV5-1,-,TRBJ2-5
CASLKDPNLRNEQFF,TGCGCCAGCTTGAAGGACCCGAATCTACGCAATGAGCAGTTCTTC,-,TRBV5-1,-,TRBJ2-1
CASSPSSGANNEQFF,TGTGCCAGCAGCCCATCTAGCGGGGCCAACAATGAGCAGTTCTTC,-,TRBV7-2,TRBD2,TRBJ2-1
CASHTSGSNTGELFF,TGCGCCAGCCATACTAGCGGGAGTAACACCGGGGAGCTGTTTTTT,-,TRBV5-1,TRBD2,TRBJ2-2
CSALVNANSPLHF,TGCAGCGCCCTAGTTAACGCGAATTCACCCCTCCACTTT,-,TRBV29-1,-,TRBJ1-6
CASSEATEAFF,TGTGCCAGCAGTGAAGCTACCGAAGCTTTCTTT,-,TRBV2,-,TRBJ1-1
CASTDGGPGPADTQYF,TGTGCCAGCACCGACGGCGGGCCGGGGCCGGCAGATACGCAGTATTTT,-,TRBV7-9,-,TRBJ2-3
CASSEHGTAQRGYTF,TGTGCCAGCAGTGAACACGGGACAGCACAACGGGGCTACACCTTC,-,TRBV25-1,TRBD1,TRBJ1-2
CASSWGQVSNEKLFF,TGTGCCAGCAGCTGGGGACAGGTCTCTAATGAAAAACTGTTTTTT,few,TRBV7-9,TRBD1,TRBJ1-4
CASSLEGVYTGELFF,TGCGCCAGCAGCTTGGAAGGGGTTTACACCGGGGAGCTGTTTTTT,-,TRBV5-1,-,TRBJ2-2
CASSLWAGEANVLTF,TGTGCCAGCAGCTTATGGGCAGGGGAGGCCAACGTCCTGACTTTC,few,TRBV7-2,-,TRBJ2-6
CASSVGQGTYNSPLHF,TGTGCCAGCAGCGTCGGACAGGGGACCTATAATTCACCCCTCCACTTT,-,TRBV9,TRBD1,TRBJ1-6
CSVETSGAKTQYF,TGCAGCGTTGAGACTAGCGGGGCGAAGACCCAGTACTTC,few,TRBV29-1,TRBD2,TRBJ2-5
CASSVAGKHGYTF,TGTGCCAGCAGCGTAGCAGGAAAGCATGGCTACACCTTC,-,TRBV9,-,TRBJ1-2
CASSFLRGLPHEKLFF,TGTGCCAGCAGCTTCCTGAGGGGGCTACCACATGAAAAACTGTTTTTT,-,TRBV11-2,TRBD1,TRBJ1-4
CASSQDEGGVNEKLFF,TGCGCCAGCAGCCAAGATGAGGGGGGGGTTAATGAAAAACTGTTTTTT,-,TRBV4-1,-,TRBJ1-4
CAISESIAATETQYF,TGTGCCATCAGTGAGTCGATAGCGGCGACGGAGACCCAGTACTTC,-,TRBV10-3,-,TRBJ2-5
CASSQPRIQYF,TGTGCCAGCAGCCAACCGCGGATTCAGTACTTC,few,TRBV14,-,TRBJ2-4
CASSRDRVNYGYTF,TGTGCCAGCAGTCGGGACAGGGTGAACTATGGCTACACCTTC,-,TRBV6-1,TRBD1,TRBJ1-2
CATSLQGGNTIYF,TGTGCCACCAGCCTTCAAGGCGGAAACACCATATATTTT,many,TRBV15,-,TRBJ1-3
CASGFNSRALYPLHF,TGTGCTAGTGGTTTCAATTCACGGGCGTTATATCCCCTCCACTTT,-,TRBV12-5,-,TRBJ1-6
CAITWDRNTEAFF,TGTGCCATCACCTGGGACAGGAACACTGAAGCTTTCTTT,-,TRBV10-3,TRBD1,TRBJ1-1
CASSPGPGLIPSYEQYF,TGCGCCAGCAGCCCGGGTCCGGGACTAATTCCTTCCTACGAGCAGTACTTC,-,TRBV5-1,TRBD2,TRBJ2-7
CSVEVPGLEQYF,TGCAGCGTTGAGGTACCTGGCTTAGAGCAGTACTTC,few,TRBV29-1,-,TRBJ2-7
CASQITRETQYF,TGTGCCAGCCAGATTACACGGGAGACCCAGTACTTC,few,TRBV6-1,-,TRBJ2-5
CASSLRVSSNRNYGYTF,TGTGCCAGCAGTTTGAGGGTCAGCAGCAATAGGAACTATGGCTACACCTTC,-,TRBV27,-,TRBJ1-2
CASSSALGPQHF,TGTGCCAGTAGTAGCGCCTTGGGGCCCCAGCATTTT,few,TRBV19,-,TRBJ1-5
CASSGPGMGEQFF,TGTGCCAGCAGCGGGCCCGGTATGGGTGAGCAGTTCTTC,-,TRBV11-2,-,TRBJ2-1
CASSPDPSNEQFF,TGCGCCAGCAGCCCGGACCCGAGCAATGAGCAGTTCTTC,few,TRBV5-1,-,TRBJ2-1
CATSRGNEAFF,TGTGCCACCAGCAGAGGGAATGAAGCTTTCTTT,-,TRBV15,-,TRBJ1-1
CSASDRKAFF,TGCAGTGCCTCGGACAGAAAAGCTTTCTTT,-,TRBV20-1,-,TRBJ1-1